Listed below are T cell receptor beta chains from one sample, sequenced in a study of a mutant IDH1 vaccine in newly diagnosed glioma. No antigen has been identified for these receptors. Repertoires were generated with immunoSEQ multiplex PCR, while TCRdb's copy carries only in-frame clones and drops some. The data hold around 94,000 clones, with around nine tenths observed a single time. Source: PBMCs, taken from a glioma patient whose treatment included an IDH1 peptide vaccine. All receptors derive from a woman between 50 and 59 years old with glioma. The CDR3 runs from the conserved cysteine through the conserved F or W. D genes are given only for firm matches. Not all rows give a size; the values are once, few, many and, for expanded clones, a class.

clone size | D gene | J gene | V gene | CDR3 DNA | CDR3 protein
- | TRBD1 | TRBJ2-3 | TRBV13 | TGTGCCAGCAGCTCCCAGGGGGCGGATACGCAGTATTTT | CASSSQGADTQYF
- | - | TRBJ2-2 | TRBV9 | TGTGCCAGCAGCGTAGATGGAGGGAGTACCGGGGAGCTGTTTTTT | CASSVDGGSTGELFF
- | - | TRBJ2-7 | TRBV29-1 | TGCAGCGCCGGGAATATCCTTAGCGAGCAGTACTTC | CSAGNILSEQYF
- | TRBD1 | TRBJ1-1 | TRBV5-7 | TGTGCCAGCAGCCCAGCTTCCGGGACAGGGTGGACTGAAGCTTTCTTT | CASSPASGTGWTEAFF
once | - | TRBJ2-7 | TRBV28 | TGTGCCAGCAGTTTAGGAGGGGCTAGGGGTTACGAGCAGTACTTC | CASSLGGARGYEQYF
- | TRBD1 | TRBJ2-7 | TRBV28 | TGTGCCAGCAGCGTTGGACAGGAAGGCGAGCAGTACTTC | CASSVGQEGEQYF
- | TRBD2 | TRBJ2-7 | TRBV5-3 | TGTGCCAGAAGCTCTGGGACGGGGGGACTAGCGGGAGGGGAGGAGCAGTACTTC | CARSSGTGGLAGGEEQYF
few | - | TRBJ2-1 | TRBV5-1 | TGCGCCAGCAGCTTTTCCTACAATGAGCAGTTCTTC | CASSFSYNEQFF
- | TRBD1 | TRBJ2-2 | TRBV10-1 | TGCGCCAGCAGTGAGATACGGACAGGGGCGAACACCGGGGAGCTGTTTTTT | CASSEIRTGANTGELFF
- | - | TRBJ1-2 | TRBV4-1 | TGCGCCAGCAGCCGGGGAACAGCCTATGGCTACACCTTC | CASSRGTAYGYTF
- | - | TRBJ2-7 | TRBV5-1 | TGCGCCAGCAGCGAGGGATCGGGGGACTACGAGCAGTACTTC | CASSEGSGDYEQYF
once | TRBD2 | TRBJ2-5 | TRBV6-5 | TGTGCCAGCAGTTACTCGACTAGCGGACTCCAAGAGACCCAGTACTTC | CASSYSTSGLQETQYF
- | - | TRBJ2-4 | TRBV28 | TGTGCCAGCAGTTTATTGCTAGTAGAGGAAAACATTCAGTACTTC | CASSLLLVEENIQYF
- | TRBD1 | TRBJ1-2 | TRBV28 | TGTGCCAGCAGGATATCAGGGGGGGATGGCTACACCTTC | CASRISGGDGYTF
- | - | TRBJ2-3 | TRBV7-6 | TGTGCCAGCAGCTTAGCGCCGAGTACCGTGCCAGATACGCAGTATTTT | CASSLAPSTVPDTQYF
- | - | TRBJ1-4 | TRBV9 | TGTGCCAGCAGCGATAGCGCGGGAGGGAATGAAAAACTGTTTTTT | CASSDSAGGNEKLFF
- | - | TRBJ1-2 | TRBV19 | TGTGCCAGTAGTCTCTGGACAGAGTCTAACTATGGCTACACCTTC | CASSLWTESNYGYTF
- | - | TRBJ1-1 | TRBV6-5 | TGTGCCAGCAGTTACGGATCTAGTCTCACTGAAGCTTTCTTT | CASSYGSSLTEAFF
once | - | TRBJ2-2 | TRBV19 | TGTGCCAGTAGTCCCCGGGCCGGGGAGCTGTTTTTT | CASSPRAGELFF
- | - | TRBJ2-7 | TRBV2 | TGTGCCAGCGAGTCGGCAGGCGCTTCCTACGAGCAGTACTTC | CASESAGASYEQYF
once | - | TRBJ2-3 | TRBV5-1 | TGCGCCAGCAGCGGGCCAGGGATAACGGGGGATGTTCCGCAAGATACGCAGTATTTT | CASSGPGITGDVPQDTQYF
- | - | TRBJ2-3 | TRBV6-1 | TGTGCCAGCAGTGAAGGGGGTCCGTACCGAGATACGCAGTATTTT | CASSEGGPYRDTQYF
- | - | TRBJ1-4 | TRBV2 | TGTGCCAGCGAGCAGGCGAATGAAAAACTGTTTTTT | CASEQANEKLFF
once | - | TRBJ1-2 | TRBV6-5 | TGTGCCAGCAGTTACGGGCCTACGGGGGGGATTGGCTACACCTTC | CASSYGPTGGIGYTF
- | - | TRBJ1-2 | TRBV5-1 | TGCGCCAGCAGCTTGGAGTGGGGGCCTAACTATGGCTACACCTTC | CASSLEWGPNYGYTF
few | - | TRBJ2-1 | TRBV5-1 | TGCGCCAGCAGCTTGAGGTGGGGGAGCTCCTACAATGAGCAGTTCTTC | CASSLRWGSSYNEQFF
- | - | TRBJ2-7 | TRBV7-6 | TGTGCCAGCAGCCCCTCTGGTAGAGGCGAGCAGTACTTC | CASSPSGRGEQYF
- | - | TRBJ2-1 | TRBV1 | TGCACCAGCAGCCACCACGCTAGCGGGAGGTTTCCCCGTGAGCAGTTCTTC | CTSSHHASGRFPREQFF
- | - | TRBJ1-2 | TRBV5-4 | TGTGCCAGCAGCTCACGGGGGTTTACCCTCTATGGCTACACCTTC | CASSSRGFTLYGYTF
- | TRBD1 | TRBJ1-4 | TRBV9 | TGTGCCAGCAGCGTAACAGGGGAATTGGATGAAAAACTGTTTTTT | CASSVTGELDEKLFF